This TCR beta chain was recorded in a study of T-cell memory formation after mild COVID-19. Turning to the study itself: Largely donor-specific TCR clusters were found.

This CDR3 comprises 16 residues. Germline V gives CDR1 ENHRY, CDR2 SYGVKD. Trimming removed 0 bases at V and 8 bases at J, with 17 bases between. Concerning this clonotype itself: What it binds is unknown.

TCRdb re-analysed the 5' RACE reads in MiXCR, keeping a single row per CDR3 protein. The table lists around 90,000 distinct CDR3 sequences, about 13% of them singletons. Whole-study findings and limits: Memory sampled before infection contained some responding clones, suggesting cross-reactive memory joined.

The chain couples TRBV10-3 to TRBJ2-1, with D possibly being TRBD1 (5 bases). The sample comprised PBMCs or a T cell subset sorted from them (not recorded which). The clonotype comes from an adult woman who had mild COVID-19 (a few samples of this study predate the infection). Cell type and time point are not known. The DNA of the CDR3 is TGTGCCATCAGTGAGTCGATGGGGCCTAGTTCATATGAGCAGTTCTTC. It codes for CAISESMGPSSYEQFF.